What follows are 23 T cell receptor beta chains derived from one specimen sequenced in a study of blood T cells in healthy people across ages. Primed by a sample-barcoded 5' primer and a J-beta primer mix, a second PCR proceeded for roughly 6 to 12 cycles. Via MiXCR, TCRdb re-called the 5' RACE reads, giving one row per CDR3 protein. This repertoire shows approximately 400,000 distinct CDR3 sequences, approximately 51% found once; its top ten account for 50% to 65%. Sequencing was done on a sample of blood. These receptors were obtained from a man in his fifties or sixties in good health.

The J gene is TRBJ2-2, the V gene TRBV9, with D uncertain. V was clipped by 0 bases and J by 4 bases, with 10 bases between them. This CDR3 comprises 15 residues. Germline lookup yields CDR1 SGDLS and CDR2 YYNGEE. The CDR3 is CASSVGPEGTGELFF. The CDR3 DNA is TGTGCCAGCAGCGTAGGACCAGAAGGCACCGGGGAGCTGTTTTTT.

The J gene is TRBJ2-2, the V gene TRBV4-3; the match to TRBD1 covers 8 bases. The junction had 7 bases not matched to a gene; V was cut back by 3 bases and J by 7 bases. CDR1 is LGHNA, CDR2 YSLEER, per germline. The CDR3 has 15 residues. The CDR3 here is CASSQWTGFGGELFF. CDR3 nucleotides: TGCGCCAGCAGCCAGTGGACAGGGTTCGGCGGGGAGCTGTTTTTT.

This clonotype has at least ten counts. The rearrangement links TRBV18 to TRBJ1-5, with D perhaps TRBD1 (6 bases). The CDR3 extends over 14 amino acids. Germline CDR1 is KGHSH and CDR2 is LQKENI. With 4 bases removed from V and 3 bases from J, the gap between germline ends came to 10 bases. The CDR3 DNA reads TGTGCCAGCTCACTCGGGACACACAATCAGCCCCAGCATTTT. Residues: CASSLGTHNQPQHF. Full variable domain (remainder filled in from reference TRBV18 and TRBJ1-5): NAGVMQNPRHLVRRRGQEARLRCSPMKGHSHVYWYRQLPEEGLKFMVYLQKENIIDESGMPKERFSAEFPKEGPSILRIQQVVRGDSAAYFCASSLGTHNQPQHFGDGTRLSIL.

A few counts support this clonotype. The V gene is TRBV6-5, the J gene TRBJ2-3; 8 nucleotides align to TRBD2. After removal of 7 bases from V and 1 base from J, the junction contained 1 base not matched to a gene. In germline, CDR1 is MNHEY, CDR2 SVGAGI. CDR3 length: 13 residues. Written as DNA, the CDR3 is TGTGCCAGCAAAGCGGGGGGCACAGATACGCAGTATTTT. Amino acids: CASKAGGTDTQYF.

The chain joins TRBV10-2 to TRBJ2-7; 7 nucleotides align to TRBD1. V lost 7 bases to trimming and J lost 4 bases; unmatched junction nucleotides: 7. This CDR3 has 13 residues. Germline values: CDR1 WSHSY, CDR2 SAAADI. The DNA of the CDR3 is TGCGCCAGCACCCAGACAGGGACGTACGAGCAGTACTTC. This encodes CASTQTGTYEQYF.

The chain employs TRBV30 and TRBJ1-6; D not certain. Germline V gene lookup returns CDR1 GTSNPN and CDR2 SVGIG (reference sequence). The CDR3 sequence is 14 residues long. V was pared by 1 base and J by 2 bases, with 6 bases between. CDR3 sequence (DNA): TGTGCCTGGAGTGAATGGACCTATAATTCACCCCTCCACTTT. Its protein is CAWSEWTYNSPLHF.

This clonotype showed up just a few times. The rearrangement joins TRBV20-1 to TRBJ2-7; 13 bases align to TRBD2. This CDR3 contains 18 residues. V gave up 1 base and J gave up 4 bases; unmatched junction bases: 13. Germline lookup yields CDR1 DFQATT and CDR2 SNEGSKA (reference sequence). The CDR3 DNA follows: TGCAGTGCTAGAGCCTACCCTTCTGGGACTAGCGGGATTTACGAGCAGTACTTC. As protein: CSARAYPSGTSGIYEQYF.

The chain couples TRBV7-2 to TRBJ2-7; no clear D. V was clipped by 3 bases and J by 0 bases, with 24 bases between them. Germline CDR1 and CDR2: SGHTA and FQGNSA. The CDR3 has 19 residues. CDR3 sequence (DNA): TGTGCCAGCAGCTTCTGGCCCCCCCCCCTGAGCGAAAGCTCCTACGAGCAGTACTTC. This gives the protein CASSFWPPPLSESSYEQYF.

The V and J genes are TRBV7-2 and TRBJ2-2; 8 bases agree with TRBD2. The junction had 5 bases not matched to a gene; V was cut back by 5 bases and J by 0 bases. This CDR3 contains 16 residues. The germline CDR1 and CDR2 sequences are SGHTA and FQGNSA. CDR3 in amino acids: CASSPAGGANTGELFF. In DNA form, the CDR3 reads TGTGCCAGCAGCCCAGCCGGGGGGGCGAACACCGGGGAGCTGTTTTTT.

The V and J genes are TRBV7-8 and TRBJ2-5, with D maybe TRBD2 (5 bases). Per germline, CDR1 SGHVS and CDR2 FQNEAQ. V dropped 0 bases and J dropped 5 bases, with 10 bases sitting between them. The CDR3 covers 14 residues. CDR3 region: CASSLAARRETQYF. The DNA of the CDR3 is TGTGCCAGCAGCTTAGCAGCGCGGAGGGAGACCCAGTACTTC. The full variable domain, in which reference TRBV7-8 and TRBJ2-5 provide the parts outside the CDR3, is GAGVSQSPRYKVAKRGQDVALRCDPISGHVSLFWYQQALGQGPEFLTYFQNEAQLDKSGLPSDRFFAERPEGSVSTLKIQRTQQEDSAVYLCASSLAARRETQYFGPGTRLLVL.

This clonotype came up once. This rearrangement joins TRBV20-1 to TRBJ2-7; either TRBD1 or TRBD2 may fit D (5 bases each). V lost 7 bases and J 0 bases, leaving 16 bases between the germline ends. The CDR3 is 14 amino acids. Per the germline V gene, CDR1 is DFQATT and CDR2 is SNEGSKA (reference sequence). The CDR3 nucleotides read TGCAGTGTAACGGGGCCTCCAAGCTCCTACGAGCAGTACTTC. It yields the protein CSVTGPPSSYEQYF.

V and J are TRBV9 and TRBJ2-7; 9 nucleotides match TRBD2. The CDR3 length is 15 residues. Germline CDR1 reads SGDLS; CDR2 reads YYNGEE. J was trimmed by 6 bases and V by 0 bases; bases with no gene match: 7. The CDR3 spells CASSVDIAGAPEQYF. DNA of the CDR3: TGTGCCAGCAGCGTAGATATAGCGGGAGCCCCCGAGCAGTACTTC.

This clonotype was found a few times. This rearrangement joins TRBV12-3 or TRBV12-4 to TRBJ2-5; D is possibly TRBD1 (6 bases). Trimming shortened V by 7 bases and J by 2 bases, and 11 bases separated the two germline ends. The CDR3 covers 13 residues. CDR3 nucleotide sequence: TGTGCCAGCACCCGGACAGAGCAAGAGACCCAGTACTTC. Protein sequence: CASTRTEQETQYF.

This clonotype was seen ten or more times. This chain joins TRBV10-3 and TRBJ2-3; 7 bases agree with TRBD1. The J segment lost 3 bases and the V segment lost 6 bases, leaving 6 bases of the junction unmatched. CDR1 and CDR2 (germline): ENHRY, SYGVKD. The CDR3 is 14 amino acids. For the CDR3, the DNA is TGTGCCATCAGAGAACAGGGGAATACAGATACGCAGTATTTT. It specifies CAIREQGNTDTQYF.

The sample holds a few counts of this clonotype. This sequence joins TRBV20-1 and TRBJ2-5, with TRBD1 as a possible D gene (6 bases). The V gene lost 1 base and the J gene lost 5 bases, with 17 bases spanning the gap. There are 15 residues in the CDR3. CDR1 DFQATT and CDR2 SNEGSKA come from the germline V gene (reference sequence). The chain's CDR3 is CSARGSGGGLETQYF. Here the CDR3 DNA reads TGCAGTGCTAGAGGGAGTGGGGGCGGGCTGGAGACCCAGTACTTC.

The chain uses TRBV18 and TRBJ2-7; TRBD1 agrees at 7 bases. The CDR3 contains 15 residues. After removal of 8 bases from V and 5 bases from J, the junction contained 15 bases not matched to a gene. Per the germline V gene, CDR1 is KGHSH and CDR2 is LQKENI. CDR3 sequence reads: CASTTTGSVTDEQYF. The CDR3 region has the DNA TGTGCCAGCACTACGACAGGGTCGGTAACAGACGAGCAGTACTTC.

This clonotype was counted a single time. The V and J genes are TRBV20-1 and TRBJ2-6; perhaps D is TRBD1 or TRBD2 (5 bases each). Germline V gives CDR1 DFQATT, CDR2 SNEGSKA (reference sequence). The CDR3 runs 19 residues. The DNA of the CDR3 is TGCACTGTGGGACGAACCCCGAAGATTGGTTTTCGTGGGGCCAACGTCCTGACTTTC. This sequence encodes CTVGRTPKIGFRGANVLTF.

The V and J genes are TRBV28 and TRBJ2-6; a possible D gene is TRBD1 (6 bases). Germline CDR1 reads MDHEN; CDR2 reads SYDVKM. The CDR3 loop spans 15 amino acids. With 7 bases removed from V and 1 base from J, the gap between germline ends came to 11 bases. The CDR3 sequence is CASTPGQSGANVLTF. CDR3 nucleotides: TGTGCCAGCACCCCCGGACAGTCTGGGGCCAACGTCCTGACTTTC.

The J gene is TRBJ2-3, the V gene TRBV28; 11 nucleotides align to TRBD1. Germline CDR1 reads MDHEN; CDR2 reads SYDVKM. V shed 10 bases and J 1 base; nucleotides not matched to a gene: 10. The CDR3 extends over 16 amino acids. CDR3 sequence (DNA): TGTGCCAACAGCAGGACAGGGGGCGGTCGCACAGATACGCAGTATTTT. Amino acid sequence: CANSRTGGGRTDTQYF.

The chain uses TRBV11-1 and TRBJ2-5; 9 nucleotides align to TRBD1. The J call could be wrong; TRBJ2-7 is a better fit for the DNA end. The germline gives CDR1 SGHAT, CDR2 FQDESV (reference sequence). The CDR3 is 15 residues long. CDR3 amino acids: CASSIDRGAPYEQYF. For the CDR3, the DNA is TGTGCCAGCAGCATCGACAGGGGGGCTCCCTACGAGCAGTACTTC.

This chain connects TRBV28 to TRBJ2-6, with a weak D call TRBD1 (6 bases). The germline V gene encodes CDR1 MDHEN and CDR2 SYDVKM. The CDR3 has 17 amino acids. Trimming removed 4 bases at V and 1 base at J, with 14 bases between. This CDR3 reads CASSSWTVASGANVLTF. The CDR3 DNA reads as TGTGCCAGCAGTTCCTGGACAGTAGCTTCTGGGGCCAACGTCCTGACTTTC.

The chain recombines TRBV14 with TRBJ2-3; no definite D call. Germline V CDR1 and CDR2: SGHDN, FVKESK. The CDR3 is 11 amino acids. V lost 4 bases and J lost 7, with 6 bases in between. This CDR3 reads CASSLGYTQYF. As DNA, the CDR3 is TGTGCCAGCAGCCTGGGGTATACGCAGTATTTT.

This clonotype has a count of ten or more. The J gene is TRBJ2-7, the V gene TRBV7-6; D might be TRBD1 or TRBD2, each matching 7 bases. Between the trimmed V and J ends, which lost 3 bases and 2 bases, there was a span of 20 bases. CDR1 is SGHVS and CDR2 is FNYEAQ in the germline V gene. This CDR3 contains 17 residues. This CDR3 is CASSFRGGADPTYEQYF. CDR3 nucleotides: TGTGCCAGCAGCTTCAGGGGGGGTGCAGACCCGACCTACGAGCAGTACTTC.